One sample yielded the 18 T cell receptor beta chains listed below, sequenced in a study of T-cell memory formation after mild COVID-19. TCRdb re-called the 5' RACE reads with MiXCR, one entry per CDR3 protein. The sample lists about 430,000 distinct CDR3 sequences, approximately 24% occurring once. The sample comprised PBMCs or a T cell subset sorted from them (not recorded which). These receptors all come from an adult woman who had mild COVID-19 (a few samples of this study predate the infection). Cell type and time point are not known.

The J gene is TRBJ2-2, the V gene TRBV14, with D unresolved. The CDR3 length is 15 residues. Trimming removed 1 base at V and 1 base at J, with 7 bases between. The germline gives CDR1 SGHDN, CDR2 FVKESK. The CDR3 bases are TGTGCCAGCAGCCAAGCCGCCCTGAACACCGGGGAGCTGTTTTTT. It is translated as CASSQAALNTGELFF.

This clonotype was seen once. The CDR3, as DNA: TGTGCCAGCAGCCCCGCTAGCGGGAGGGTTGGTGAGCAGTTCTTC. It yields the protein CASSPASGRVGEQFF. The rearrangement uses TRBV7-3 and TRBJ2-1; 12 bases match TRBD2. The length of the CDR3 is 15 residues. Germline-derived CDR1 and CDR2 are SGHTA and FQGTGA. The trim removed 5 bases at V and 9 bases at J, leaving 8 bases unmatched.

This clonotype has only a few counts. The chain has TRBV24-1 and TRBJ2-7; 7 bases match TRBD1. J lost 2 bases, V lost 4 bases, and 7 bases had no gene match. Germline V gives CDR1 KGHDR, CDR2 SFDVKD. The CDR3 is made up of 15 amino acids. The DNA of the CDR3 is TGTGCCACCAGTGACCCAAGGACAGGAGCCTACGAGCAGTACTTC. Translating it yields CATSDPRTGAYEQYF.

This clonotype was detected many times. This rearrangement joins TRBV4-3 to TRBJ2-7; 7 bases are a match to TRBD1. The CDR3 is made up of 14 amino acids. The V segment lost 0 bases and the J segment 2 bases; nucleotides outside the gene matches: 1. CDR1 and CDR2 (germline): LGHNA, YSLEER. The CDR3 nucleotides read TGCGCCAGCAGCCAAGAAACAGGGGCCTACGAGCAGTACTTC. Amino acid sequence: CASSQETGAYEQYF.

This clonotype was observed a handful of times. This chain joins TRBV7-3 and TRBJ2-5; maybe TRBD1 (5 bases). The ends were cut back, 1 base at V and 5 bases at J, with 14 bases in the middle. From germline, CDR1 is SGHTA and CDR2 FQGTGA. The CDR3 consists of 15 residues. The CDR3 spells CASSLKGQVGETQYF. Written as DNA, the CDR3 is TGTGCCAGCAGCTTAAAGGGGCAGGTTGGGGAGACCCAGTACTTC.

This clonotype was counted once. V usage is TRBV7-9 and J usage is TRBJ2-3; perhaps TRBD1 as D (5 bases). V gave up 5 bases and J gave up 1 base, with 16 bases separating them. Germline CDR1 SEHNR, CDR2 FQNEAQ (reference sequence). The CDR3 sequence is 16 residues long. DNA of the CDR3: TGTGCCAGCAGCGTACCTAGGGGCCCCCGCACAGATACGCAGTATTTT. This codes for CASSVPRGPRTDTQYF.

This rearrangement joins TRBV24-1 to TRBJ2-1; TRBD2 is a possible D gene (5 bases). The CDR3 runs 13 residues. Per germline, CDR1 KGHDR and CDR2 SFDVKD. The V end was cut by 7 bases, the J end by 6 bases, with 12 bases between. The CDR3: CATRLASTNEQFF. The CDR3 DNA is TGTGCCACCAGGCTAGCCTCGACCAATGAGCAGTTCTTC.

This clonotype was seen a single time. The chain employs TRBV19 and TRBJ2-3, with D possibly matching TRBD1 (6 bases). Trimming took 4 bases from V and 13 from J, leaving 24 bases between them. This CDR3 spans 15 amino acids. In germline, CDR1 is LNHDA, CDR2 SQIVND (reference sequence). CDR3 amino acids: CASSTQGPLRSREYF. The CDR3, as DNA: TGTGCCAGTAGTACCCAGGGGCCCCTCAGATCCCGCGAGTATTTT.

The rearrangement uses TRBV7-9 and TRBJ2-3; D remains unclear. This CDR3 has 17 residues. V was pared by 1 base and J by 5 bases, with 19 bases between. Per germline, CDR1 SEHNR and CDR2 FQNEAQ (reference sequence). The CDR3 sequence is CASSLVAPGSQVDTQYF. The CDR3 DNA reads TGTGCCAGCAGCTTAGTGGCGCCCGGGTCGCAGGTAGATACGCAGTATTTT.

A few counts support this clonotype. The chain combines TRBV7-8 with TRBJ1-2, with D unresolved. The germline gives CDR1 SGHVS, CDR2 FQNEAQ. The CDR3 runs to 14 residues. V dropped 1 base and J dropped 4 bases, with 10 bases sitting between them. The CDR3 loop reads CASSLGGGSYGYTF. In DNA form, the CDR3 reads TGTGCCAGCAGCTTAGGCGGAGGGAGCTATGGCTACACCTTC.

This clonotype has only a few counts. Here the CDR3 DNA reads TGTGCCAGCAGCCTGATCCAGGGCGGGGAGACCCAGTACTTC. As protein: CASSLIQGGETQYF. The V gene is TRBV11-2, the J gene TRBJ2-5; D tentatively reads TRBD1 or TRBD2 (5 bases each). This CDR3 is 14 amino acids long. The germline CDR1 and CDR2 sequences are SGHAT and FQNNGV. Trimming stripped 5 bases from V and 5 bases from J, with 15 bases between.

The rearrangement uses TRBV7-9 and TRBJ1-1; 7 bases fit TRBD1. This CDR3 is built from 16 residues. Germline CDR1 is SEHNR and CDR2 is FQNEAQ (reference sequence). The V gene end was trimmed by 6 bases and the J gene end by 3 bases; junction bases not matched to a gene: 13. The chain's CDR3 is CASRTPPTGRHTEAFF. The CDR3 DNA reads TGTGCCAGCAGGACACCCCCGACAGGGCGGCACACTGAAGCTTTCTTT.

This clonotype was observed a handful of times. Here the CDR3 DNA reads TGTGCCAGCAGTGACCTTTCTGCGGGGGTAGGAAATGAGCAGTTCTTC. This translates into CASSDLSAGVGNEQFF. J is TRBJ2-1 and V is TRBV6-1; 7 nucleotides line up with TRBD2. CDR3 length: 16 amino acids. The V and J ends lost 3 bases and 7 bases, in that order; junction bases with no gene match: 12. Germline values: CDR1 MNHNS, CDR2 SASEGT.

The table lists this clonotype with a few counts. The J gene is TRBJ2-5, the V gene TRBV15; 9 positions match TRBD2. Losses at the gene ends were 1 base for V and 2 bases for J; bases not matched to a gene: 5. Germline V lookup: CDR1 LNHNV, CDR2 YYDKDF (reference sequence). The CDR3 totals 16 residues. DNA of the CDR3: TGTGCCACCAGCAGAGGGGAGACTAGCGGACAAGAGACCCAGTACTTC. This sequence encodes CATSRGETSGQETQYF.

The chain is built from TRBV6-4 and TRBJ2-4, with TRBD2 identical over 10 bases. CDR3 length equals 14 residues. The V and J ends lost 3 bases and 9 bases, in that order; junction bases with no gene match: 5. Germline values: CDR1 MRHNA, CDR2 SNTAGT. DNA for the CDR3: TGTGCCAGCAGTGAGACAGCGGGGGGGGGCATTCAGTACTTC. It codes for CASSETAGGGIQYF.

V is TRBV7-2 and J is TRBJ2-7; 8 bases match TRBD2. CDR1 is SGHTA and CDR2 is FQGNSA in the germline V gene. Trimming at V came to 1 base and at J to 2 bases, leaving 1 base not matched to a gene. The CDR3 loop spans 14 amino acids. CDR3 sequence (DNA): TGTGCCAGCAGCTTAGAGACTAGCGCCTACGAGCAGTACTTC. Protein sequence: CASSLETSAYEQYF.

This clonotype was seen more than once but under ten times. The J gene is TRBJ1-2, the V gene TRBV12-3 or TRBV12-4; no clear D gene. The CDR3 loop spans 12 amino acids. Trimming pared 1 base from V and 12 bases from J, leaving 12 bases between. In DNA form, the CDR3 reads TGTGCCAGCAGTTTAGGTGGAGGCTTTCACACCTTC. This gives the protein CASSLGGGFHTF.

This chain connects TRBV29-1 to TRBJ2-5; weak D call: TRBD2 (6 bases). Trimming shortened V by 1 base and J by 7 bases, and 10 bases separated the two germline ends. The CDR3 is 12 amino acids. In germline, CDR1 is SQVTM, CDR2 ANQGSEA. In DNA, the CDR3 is TGCAGCGTTGAAGGGGGGGTAGGGACCCAGTACTTC. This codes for CSVEGGVGTQYF.